This T cell receptor (beta chain) derives from a study of CD8 T cells in ankylosing spondylitis. Study findings and constraints: Ankylosing spondylitis blood seemed to carry a telltale TCR beta motif made of fewer than 10 highly homologous variants.

Preparation of TCR beta libraries was done by quantitative 5'-RACE with molecular barcodes. TCRdb used MiXCR to reprocess the 5' RACE reads, holding one entry per CDR3 protein. The sample includes about 340,000 distinct CDR3 sequences, under 8.5% seen only once; the top ten take just over 14%. With regard to this clonotype: The target antigen is unknown.

This CDR3 comprises 13 residues. Per germline, CDR1 MDHEN and CDR2 SYDVKM. Germline trimming cut 6 bases from V and 6 bases from J; bases unmatched to any gene: 4. This receptor was taken from a male donor with ankylosing spondylitis. This chain links TRBV28 with TRBJ2-2, with 7 nucleotides matching TRBD1. The specimen was blood, either unsorted or a sorted T cell fraction (not recorded which). CDR3 amino acids: CASRRQGSGELFF. The CDR3 DNA reads as TGTGCCAGCAGACGACAGGGCTCCGGGGAGCTGTTTTTT.